Here is one TCR beta chain with its context. Its antigen is still unknown. The sample comes from a study of post-analysis software for immune sequencing data. Study details: Included courses were relapsing-remitting and secondary progressive multiple sclerosis; progressive-relapsing multiple sclerosis was also included. Study-level results: For normalized Chao1 diversity, multiple sclerosis patients scored significantly lower than controls did. There were roughly 5 TRBV segments more frequent in patients than controls, and TRBV5-6, TRBV5-1 and TRBV20-1 were among them. Strong co-clustering by F measure linked samples that shared a preparation batch.

In germline, CDR1 is MRHNA, CDR2 SNTAGT. The CDR3 is made up of 15 amino acids. Trimming removed 0 bases from V and 7 bases from J; junction bases left unmatched: 5. TCR beta libraries were prepared from cDNA with unique molecular identifiers. The source material, about 0.9 to 11 million T cells, gave rise to about 460,000 cDNA molecules. TCRdb re-analysed the PCR reads in MiXCR, keeping a single row per CDR3 protein. This sample has over 300,000 distinct CDR3 sequences, with roughly 30% found just once. The rearrangement links TRBV6-4 to TRBJ2-1; 8 bases match TRBD2. Sequencing was carried out using blood. The sequence came from a girl under 18 with multiple sclerosis. The CDR3 DNA sequence: TGTGCCAGCAGTGACTCGGCGGGGGGTTGGAATGAGCAGTTCTTC. It encodes CASSDSAGGWNEQFF.